Following are 21 T cell receptor beta chains from one sample sequenced in a study of T-cell reconstitution after alpha-beta-depleted transplantation in children. For TCRbeta, the library was prepared with unique molecular identifiers. MiXCR was run by TCRdb on the PCR reads, yielding one entry per CDR3 protein. The sample shows over 100,000 distinct CDR3 sequences, 9% to 12% of them seen only once. The specimen comprised PBMCs, sampled before TCRalphabeta/CD19-depleted stem cell transplant. The origin of the receptors is a boy aged 2 to 10 with acute lymphoblastic leukemia, due to receive a stem cell transplant.

This clonotype was observed many times. The chain carries TRBV12-3 or TRBV12-4 and TRBJ2-1; 9 bases align to TRBD2. This CDR3 is built from 16 residues. With V trimmed by 6 bases and J by 3 bases, 9 bases remained unmatched. For the CDR3, the DNA is TGTGCCAGCAGCCCTCCGGGACTAGCTCGCTACAATGAGCAGTTCTTC. Residues: CASSPPGLARYNEQFF.

This clonotype was seen only a few times. The V call is TRBV7-8, the J call TRBJ1-1, with 7 nucleotides matching TRBD1. V lost 5 bases to trimming and J lost 4 bases; unmatched junction nucleotides: 10. The CDR3 loop spans 15 amino acids. Germline-derived CDR1 and CDR2 are SGHVS and FQNEAQ. The CDR3 region is CASSRQQGKGTEAFF. CDR3 bases: TGTGCCAGCAGCCGCCAACAGGGGAAGGGCACTGAAGCTTTCTTT.

This clonotype was observed a few times. The V gene is TRBV10-3, the J gene TRBJ1-1; the D is unclear. The CDR3 contains 12 residues. V shed 6 bases and J shed 1 base, with 6 bases lying between them. Germline loops: CDR1 ENHRY, CDR2 SYGVKD. The CDR3 loop is CAIRNRNTEAFF. The CDR3 nucleotides are TGTGCCATCAGGAACAGGAACACTGAAGCTTTCTTT.

This clonotype has a handful of counts. The chain uses TRBV5-1 and TRBJ2-5; TRBD1 or TRBD2 may be the D gene (5 bases each). Trimming shortened V by 0 bases and J by 5 bases, and 14 bases separated the two germline ends. Germline V lookup: CDR1 SGHRS, CDR2 YFSETQ. This CDR3 has 15 residues. CDR3 amino acids: CASSLGGTNAETQYF. The CDR3 coding sequence is TGCGCCAGCAGCTTGGGGGGGACCAATGCGGAGACCCAGTACTTC.

The chain employs TRBV15 and TRBJ2-5, with D hard to call. The CDR3 sequence is 14 residues long. V dropped 0 bases and J dropped 5 bases, with 10 bases sitting between them. Germline CDR1 reads LNHNV; CDR2 reads YYDKDF (reference sequence). CDR3 in amino acids: CATSRDRSLETQYF. CDR3 coding DNA: TGTGCCACCAGCAGAGATCGGTCCTTGGAGACCCAGTACTTC.

This clonotype was detected a few times. The rearrangement joins TRBV20-1 to TRBJ2-3; 8 bases map to TRBD1. This CDR3 is built from 12 residues. Unmatched junction bases numbered 3, after V lost 6 bases and J lost 4 bases. Germline loops: CDR1 DFQATT, CDR2 SNEGSKA (reference sequence). CDR3 coding DNA: TGCAGTGCCCGCAGGGGGCCAGATACGCAGTATTTT. This codes for CSARRGPDTQYF.

This clonotype showed up just a few times. The chain carries TRBV10-3 and TRBJ2-7; D call uncertain. Looked up from germline, CDR1 is ENHRY and CDR2 is SYGVKD. Trimming left V 8 bases short and J 3 bases short, with 5 bases between. This CDR3 contains 10 residues. CDR3 bases: TGTGCCATCGGCTACTACGAGCAGTACTTC. Translation gives CAIGYYEQYF.

There are a few counts of this clonotype. The genes are TRBV9 and TRBJ2-1; D is perhaps TRBD1 or TRBD2 (5 bases each). Per germline, CDR1 SGDLS and CDR2 YYNGEE. The V and J ends lost 3 bases and 5 bases respectively, with 9 bases between them. The CDR3 length is 13 residues. CDR3 sequence (DNA): TGTGCCAGCAGCGAGGGGAGACACAATGAGCAGTTCTTC. Translated: CASSEGRHNEQFF. Variable domain in full (rest from reference TRBV9 and TRBJ2-1): DSGVTQTPKHLITATGQRVTLRCSPRSGDLSVYWYQQSLDQGLQFLIQYYNGEERAKGNILERFSAQQFPDLHSELNLSSLELGDSALYFCASSEGRHNEQFFGPGTRLTVL.

This clonotype was observed a few times. The chain joins TRBV15 to TRBJ1-1; D remains ambiguous. Germline V CDR1 and CDR2: LNHNV, YYDKDF (reference sequence). The CDR3 consists of 13 residues. Deletions cut 3 bases from V and 6 bases from J, with 11 bases between. The CDR3 protein is CATSRREAAEAFF. CDR3 DNA sequence: TGTGCCACCAGCAGGAGGGAGGCCGCTGAAGCTTTCTTT.

The table lists this clonotype with a few counts. The J gene is TRBJ1-5, the V gene TRBV4-1; 7 nucleotides align to TRBD1. CDR3 length: 16 residues. V was pared by 4 bases and J by 0 bases, with 6 bases of the junction left unmatched. In germline, CDR1 is MGHRA, CDR2 YSYEKL. As DNA, the CDR3 is TGCGCCAGCAGCCCCGGGACAGCGTATAGCAATCAGCCCCAGCATTTT. Its translation: CASSPGTAYSNQPQHF.

The chain recombines TRBV5-1 with TRBJ2-7, with 8 bases aligning to TRBD1. Germline CDR1 SGHRS, CDR2 YFSETQ. With V trimmed by 0 bases and J by 3 bases, 5 bases remained unmatched. This CDR3 comprises 15 residues. CDR3 sequence: CASSLVAGGGYEQYF. In nucleotides, the CDR3 is TGCGCCAGCAGCTTGGTTGCAGGGGGCGGCTACGAGCAGTACTTC.

A note on this clonotype: A junction boundary mismatches the germline segment, possibly from a read error. This chain links TRBV13 with TRBJ2-1, with a tentative D call TRBD2 (5 bases). The germline CDR1 and CDR2 sequences are PRHDT and FYEKMQ (reference sequence). CDR3 length: 14 amino acids. CDR3 sequence (DNA): TGTGTCAGCAGCCACGGGGTCTCCTACAATGAGCAGTTCTTC. Protein: CVSSHGVSYNEQFF. Combining the CDR3 with reference TRBV13 and TRBJ2-1 gives the whole variable domain AAGVIQSPRHLIKEKRETATLKCYPIPRHDTVYWYQQGPGQDPQFLISFYEKMQSDKGSIPDRFSAQQFSDYHSELNMSSLELGDSALYFCVSSHGVSYNEQFFGPGTRLTVL.

The J gene is TRBJ2-7, the V gene TRBV4-1; D possibly corresponds to TRBD2 (7 bases). CDR1 and CDR2 from the germline V gene are MGHRA and YSYEKL. The V gene lost 0 bases and the J gene lost 6 bases, with 18 bases spanning the gap. The CDR3 extends over 16 amino acids. The CDR3: CASSQEGGGKTGEQYF. CDR3 DNA sequence: TGCGCCAGCAGCCAAGAAGGCGGGGGCAAAACGGGCGAGCAGTACTTC.

The DNA of the CDR3 is TGCGCCAGCAGGTCCGGGACAGGGGTCTCCTACGAGCAGTACTTC. The encoded protein is CASRSGTGVSYEQYF. The rearrangement joins TRBV10-2 to TRBJ2-7; 10 bases map to TRBD1. The CDR3 runs to 15 residues. Germline V gene data show CDR1 as WSHSY and CDR2 as SAAADI. Trimming removed 6 bases from V and 0 bases from J; junction bases left unmatched: 5.

The genes are TRBV5-1 and TRBJ2-1, with TRBD1 matching over 9 bases. This CDR3 comprises 18 residues. Germline V gene lookup returns CDR1 SGHRS and CDR2 YFSETQ. The V segment lost 2 bases and the J segment 7 bases; nucleotides outside the gene matches: 16. In DNA form, the CDR3 reads TGCGCCAGCAGCTTTACCGGGACAGGGAACATATGGGGGAATGAGCAGTTCTTC. Translated, it gives CASSFTGTGNIWGNEQFF.

This clonotype was observed once. A read error may explain this, as a much larger clone is one base away. In DNA form, the CDR3 reads TGCTGTGCTAGCCCGGGGGGGGCGGGTGCCAAAAACATTCAGTACTTC. This codes for CCASPGGAGAKNIQYF. The chain uses TRBV20-1 and TRBJ2-4; 8 bases align to TRBD2. The CDR3 has 16 amino acids. Looked up from germline, CDR1 is DFQATT and CDR2 is SNEGSKA (reference sequence).

At least ten counts were recorded for this clonotype. This chain connects TRBV6-2 or TRBV6-3 to TRBJ2-3; the match to TRBD2 covers 13 bases. V lost 6 bases and J lost 2; bases outside the gene matches: 11. CDR1 is MNHEY, CDR2 SVGEGT, per germline. The CDR3 runs to 18 residues. The chain's CDR3 is CASSSYGTSGTNTDTQYF. For the CDR3, the DNA is TGTGCCAGCAGCTCTTATGGGACTAGCGGGACCAACACAGATACGCAGTATTTT.

This rearrangement joins TRBV6-5 to TRBJ2-7, with D perhaps TRBD2 (6 bases). From germline, CDR1 is MNHEY and CDR2 SVGAGI. Trimming left V 6 bases short and J 2 bases short, with 14 bases between. CDR3 length: 14 amino acids. The CDR3 is CASSRKEGPYEQYF. As DNA, the CDR3 is TGTGCCAGCAGCCGAAAGGAGGGTCCCTACGAGCAGTACTTC.

The table lists this clonotype with many counts. The chain links TRBV20-1 to TRBJ2-1; TRBD2 is a possible D gene (6 bases). V lost 2 bases, J lost 7 bases, and 21 bases lay in between. The CDR3 contains 16 residues. Germline V gene lookup returns CDR1 DFQATT and CDR2 SNEGSKA (reference sequence). This CDR3 is CSARSPWRGNINEQFF. The CDR3 DNA reads as TGCAGTGCTAGATCCCCATGGAGGGGAAATATAAATGAGCAGTTCTTC.

CDR3 DNA sequence: TGCAGTGCTAGACAATGGCCAACAGGGTCTGGAAACACCATATATTTT. This codes for CSARQWPTGSGNTIYF. The chain carries TRBV20-1 and TRBJ1-3; weak D call: TRBD1 (6 bases). The CDR3 length is 16 residues. Per the germline V gene, CDR1 is DFQATT and CDR2 is SNEGSKA (reference sequence). V lost 2 bases and J lost 1, with 15 bases in between.

The J gene is TRBJ2-1, the V gene TRBV18, with D maybe TRBD2 (6 bases). With 2 bases removed from V and 3 bases from J, the gap between germline ends came to 17 bases. The CDR3 contains 17 residues. The V gene's germline CDR1 is KGHSH and CDR2 LQKENI. This CDR3 reads CASSPFGTPQIYNEQFF. Here the CDR3 DNA reads TGTGCCAGCTCACCATTCGGGACTCCGCAAATCTACAATGAGCAGTTCTTC.